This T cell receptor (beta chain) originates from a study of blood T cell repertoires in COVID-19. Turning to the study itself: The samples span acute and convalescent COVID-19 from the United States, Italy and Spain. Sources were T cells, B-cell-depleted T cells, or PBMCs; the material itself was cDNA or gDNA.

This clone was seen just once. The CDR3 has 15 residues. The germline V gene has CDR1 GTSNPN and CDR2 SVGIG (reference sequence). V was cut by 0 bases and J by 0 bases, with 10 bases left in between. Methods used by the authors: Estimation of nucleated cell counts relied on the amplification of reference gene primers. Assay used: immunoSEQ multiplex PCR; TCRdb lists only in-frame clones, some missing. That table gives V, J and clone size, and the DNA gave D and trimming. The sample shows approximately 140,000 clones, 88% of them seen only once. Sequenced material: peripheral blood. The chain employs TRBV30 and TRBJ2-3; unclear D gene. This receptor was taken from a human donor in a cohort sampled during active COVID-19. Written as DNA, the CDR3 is TGTGCCTGGAGTGTACTGGGCTCAAGCACAGATACGCAGTATTTT. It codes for CAWSVLGSSTDTQYF. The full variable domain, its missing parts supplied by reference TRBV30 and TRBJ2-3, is SQTIHQWPATLVQPVGSPLSLECTVEGTSNPNLYWYRQAAGRGLQLLFYSVGIGQISSEVPQNLSASRPQDRQFILSSKKLLLSDSGFYLCAWSVLGSSTDTQYFGPGTRLTVL.